Sequencing of this T cell receptor (beta chain) was carried out in a study of blood T cell repertoires in COVID-19. Sequencing used immunoSEQ multiplex PCR; TCRdb keeps in-frame clones, though not all of them. The repertoire holds 65,000 or so clones, approximately 82% seen once, with roughly 3.9% in the top ten. Trimming left V 3 bases short and J 5 bases short, with 19 bases between. Germline V gene lookup returns CDR1 LNHNV and CDR2 YYDKDF (reference sequence). This CDR3 has 17 residues. Sequenced: peripheral blood. The receptor was derived from a man in his sixties with acute or convalescent COVID-19. The rearrangement joins TRBV15 to TRBJ1-4; a weak D match, TRBD1 (5 bases). In DNA, the CDR3 is TGTGCCACCAGCAGGGAACCGGCAGGACAACGGAATGAAAAACTGTTTTTT. This sequence encodes CATSREPAGQRNEKLFF.